This TCR beta chain was recorded in a study of cytomegalovirus exposure and HLA in healthy donors. Primers: 60 Vbeta forward and 13 Jbeta reverse. Original processing methods: It was a later analysis that counted about 80 million unique TCR beta chains, of which around 11 million were shared. The repertoire was sequenced with immunoSEQ multiplex PCR; TCRdb's copy has only in-frame clones and lacks some. V and J calls and clone size are as listed in that table; D and trimming were resolved from the DNA. This table holds 100,000 to 150,000 clones, around four fifths found once. V lost 0 bases and J 3 bases, leaving 12 bases between the germline ends. CDR3 length: 15 residues. Germline V CDR1 and CDR2: MNHEY, SVGAGI. There are a few counts of this clone. Its matching antigen is unknown. Study-level points and caveats: Most likely, a cluster of highly shared sequence variants arose as a sequencing artifact. Researchers catalogued approximately 170 TCR beta chains as cytomegalovirus-associated.

The sequence was collected from a man aged 30 to 45 in good health and CMV-seropositive. The chain is built from TRBV6-5 and TRBJ2-7; D perhaps matches TRBD2 (6 bases). The sequenced material came from PBMCs. Here the CDR3 DNA reads TGTGCCAGCAGTTACTCAAGCGGGTTTGGCTACGAGCAGTACTTC. This codes for CASSYSSGFGYEQYF.